This TCR beta chain is from a study of Ad26.COV2.S vaccination and SARS-CoV-2 variants. The wider study: In the study, Ad26.COV2.S was injected intramuscularly once, or twice 56 days apart. Study-level points and caveats: Quantification of TCR breadth and depth may have yielded underestimates of total T cell responses. Recipients of either vaccine or placebo displayed similar breadth of non-spike TCRs.

The data were produced by immunoSEQ multiplex PCR, yet TCRdb's version contains in-frame clones alone and is incomplete. The sample holds about 350,000 clones, about 89% seen once. The V gene lost 4 bases and the J gene lost 1 base, with 14 bases spanning the gap. This CDR3 region has 15 residues. Germline loops: CDR1 SGHTS, CDR2 YDEGEE. Treatment indicated: roughly 19 received Ad26.COV2.S at low or high dose, single or two shots; 5 received placebo; per-sample allocation not given. On day 63 after the first injection, vaccine and placebo recipients gave samples. A note on this clone: The antigen remains unidentified.

The chain links TRBV5-8 to TRBJ1-2, with D tentatively TRBD1 (5 bases). Sample: peripheral blood, taken in a trial of Ad26.COV2.S vaccine versus placebo. The origin of this receptor is a person aged 18-65 years who received the Ad26.COV2.S COVID-19 vaccine or a placebo. The CDR3 nucleotides read TGTGCCAGCAGCCAAGGACCAGGGAATAACTATGGCTACACCTTC. It is translated as CASSQGPGNNYGYTF. The entire variable domain, with the rest obtained from reference TRBV5-8 and TRBJ1-2, is as follows: EAGVTQSPTHLIKTRGQQATLRCSPISGHTSVYWYQQALGLGLQFLLWYDEGEERNRGNFPPRFSGRQFPNYSSELNVNALELEDSALYLCASSQGPGNNYGYTFGSGTRLTVV.